These 24 T cell receptor beta chains were all obtained from the same sample, sequenced in a study of T-cell reconstitution after alpha-beta-depleted transplantation in children. Preparation of the TCRbeta library was carried out with unique molecular identifiers. MiXCR was run by TCRdb on the PCR reads, yielding one entry per CDR3 protein. In the table there are approximately 1,000,000 distinct CDR3 sequences, roughly 29% of which are singletons. The source material was PBMCs, mostly from graft donor cells, sampled 360 days after TCRalphabeta/CD19-depleted stem cell transplant. The receptors were sampled from a boy under two years old who had a stem cell transplant for SCID, so the T cells may come from the graft donor.

This clonotype has more than one count but fewer than ten. CDR3 amino acids: CASSGILAGGSLRTGELFF. In DNA form, the CDR3 reads TGTGCCAGCAGTGGGATACTAGCGGGGGGTTCCCTCCGCACCGGGGAGCTGTTTTTT. J is TRBJ2-2 and V is TRBV25-1, with 12 bases fitting TRBD2. Germline V gene data show CDR1 as MGHDK and CDR2 as SYGVNS. V trimming: 4 bases; J trimming: 4 bases; junction bases outside the gene matches: 13. The CDR3 has 19 amino acids. The full variable domain, its missing parts supplied by reference TRBV25-1 and TRBJ2-2, is EADIYQTPRYLVIGTGKKITLECSQTMGHDKMYWYQQDPGMELHLIHYSYGVNSTEKGDLSSESTVSRIRTEHFPLTLESARPSHTSQYLCASSGILAGGSLRTGELFFGEGSRLTVL.

The CDR3 sequence: CASSLGASGANVLTF. The CDR3 nucleotides are TGTGCCAGCAGCTTAGGGGCCTCTGGGGCCAACGTCCTGACTTTC. J is TRBJ2-6 and V is TRBV7-8; D gene uncertain. CDR1 is SGHVS and CDR2 is FQNEAQ in the germline V gene. With 1 base removed from V and 0 bases from J, the gap between germline ends came to 4 bases. This CDR3 has 15 amino acids.

The V and J genes are TRBV29-1 and TRBJ2-7; 7 bases agree with TRBD2. The J segment lost 0 bases and the V segment lost 2 bases, leaving 4 bases of the junction unmatched. The germline V gene encodes CDR1 SQVTM and CDR2 ANQGSEA. This CDR3 has 14 amino acids. The CDR3 is CSVELAGVSYEQYF. DNA of the CDR3: TGCAGCGTTGAACTTGCGGGGGTCTCCTACGAGCAGTACTTC.

The gene calls are TRBV28 and TRBJ1-2, with TRBD1 as a possible D gene (6 bases). Germline CDR1 reads MDHEN; CDR2 reads SYDVKM. Deletions cut 2 bases from V and 2 bases from J, with 15 bases between. CDR3 length: 16 amino acids. CDR3 loop: CASSLLGLQGNYGYTF. Here the CDR3 DNA reads TGTGCCAGCAGTTTACTAGGGTTACAGGGAAACTATGGCTACACCTTC.

This clonotype was detected a few times. V is TRBV3-1 and J is TRBJ2-7; D might be TRBD1 (7 bases). The CDR3 has 13 residues. Trimming stripped 7 bases from V and 6 bases from J, with 16 bases between. CDR1 LGHDT and CDR2 YNNKEL come from the germline V gene (reference sequence). CDR3 region: CASTRQGGGEQYF. As DNA, the CDR3 is TGTGCCAGCACCCGACAGGGAGGTGGCGAGCAGTACTTC.

This chain joins TRBV20-1 and TRBJ2-5; perhaps D is TRBD1 or TRBD2 (5 bases each). The CDR3 runs 12 residues. Germline lookup yields CDR1 DFQATT and CDR2 SNEGSKA (reference sequence). The V end was cut by 5 bases, the J end by 1 base, with 8 bases between. Here the CDR3 DNA reads TGCAGTGCTCGGGACGGCCAAGAGACCCAGTACTTC. It is translated as CSARDGQETQYF.

Here the CDR3 DNA reads TGTGCCACAACTGTTCATGGCGCAGGCACTGAAGCTTTCTTT. Residues: CATTVHGAGTEAFF. The chain is built from TRBV6-1 and TRBJ1-1, with no clear D. Trimming cost V 10 bases and J 4 bases, with 19 bases left between them. This CDR3 has 14 residues. The V gene's germline CDR1 is MNHNS and CDR2 SASEGT.

The table lists this clonotype with a count of one. CDR3 loop: CASSLEAGDTQYF. CDR3 in DNA: TGTGCCAGCAGCTTAGAGGCGGGGGATACGCAGTATTTT. The chain joins TRBV7-9 to TRBJ2-3, with a possible D match to TRBD2 (6 bases). In germline, CDR1 is SEHNR, CDR2 FQNEAQ (reference sequence). The CDR3 is made up of 13 amino acids. The V end lost 1 base, the J end lost 6 bases, and 8 bases lay between the germline ends. Based on the CDR3 plus reference TRBV7-9 and TRBJ2-3, the full variable domain is DTGVSQNPRHKITKRGQNVTFRCDPISEHNRLYWYRQTLGQGPEFLTYFQNEAQLEKSRLLSDRFSAERPKGSFSTLEIQRTEQGDSAMYLCASSLEAGDTQYFGPGTRLTVL.

The chain couples TRBV29-1 to TRBJ2-5, with 7 bases matching TRBD2. V was clipped by 2 bases and J by 5 bases; unmatched bases: 2. CDR1 and CDR2 (germline): SQVTM, ANQGSEA. This CDR3 has 12 amino acids. CDR3 protein: CSVESSGETQYF. Written as DNA, the CDR3 is TGCAGCGTTGAAAGTAGCGGGGAGACCCAGTACTTC.

This clonotype has a handful of counts. The genes are TRBV7-2 and TRBJ2-7, with 10 bases matching TRBD2. Germline values: CDR1 SGHTA, CDR2 FQGNSA. The CDR3 contains 15 residues. The V segment lost 4 bases and the J segment 1 base; nucleotides outside the gene matches: 4. Here the CDR3 reads CASSSGLALSYEQYF. CDR3 nucleotides: TGTGCCAGCAGCTCGGGACTAGCGTTGTCCTACGAGCAGTACTTC.

V usage is TRBV20-1 and J usage is TRBJ2-7; maybe TRBD1 (5 bases). V lost 5 bases, J lost 2 bases, and 16 bases lay in between. CDR1 DFQATT and CDR2 SNEGSKA come from the germline V gene (reference sequence). The CDR3 is 14 residues long. Written as DNA, the CDR3 is TGCAGTGCTGCCCCGGGTGTCAGGGCCTACGAGCAGTACTTC. It is translated as CSAAPGVRAYEQYF.

CDR3 coding DNA: TGTGCCAGCAGCATAGCAGGGGGTCCTGAGCAGTTCTTC. Its protein product is CASSIAGGPEQFF. The genes are TRBV12-3 or TRBV12-4 and TRBJ2-1, with 7 positions matching TRBD1. The CDR3 is 13 amino acids. The V gene end was trimmed by 6 bases and the J gene end by 9 bases; junction bases not matched to a gene: 8.

A few counts support this clonotype. This rearrangement joins TRBV11-1 to TRBJ2-3; D is perhaps TRBD1 (5 bases). V lost 3 bases and J 3 bases, leaving 13 bases between the germline ends. Germline V lookup: CDR1 SGHAT, CDR2 FQDESV (reference sequence). The length of the CDR3 is 15 residues. CDR3 region: CASSLREGVTDTQYF. For the CDR3, the DNA is TGTGCCAGCAGCTTGAGAGAAGGGGTGACAGATACGCAGTATTTT.

The V gene is TRBV10-1, the J gene TRBJ2-7; 7 bases are shared with TRBD1. From germline, CDR1 is WNHNN and CDR2 SYGVQD (reference sequence). Trimming took 3 bases from V and 1 from J; bases not matched to a gene: 12. The CDR3 has 17 amino acids. The CDR3 is CASSENSDRAGSYEQYF. In DNA form, the CDR3 reads TGCGCCAGCAGTGAAAATTCCGACAGGGCCGGATCCTACGAGCAGTACTTC.

This chain links TRBV29-1 with TRBJ2-5, with 8 bases aligning to TRBD1. In germline, CDR1 is SQVTM, CDR2 ANQGSEA. The V and J ends lost 7 bases and 8 bases, in that order; junction bases with no gene match: 12. The CDR3 runs to 13 residues. CDR3 sequence (DNA): TGCAGCGCCACACAGGACAGGGTCGAAACCCAGTACTTC. The encoded protein is CSATQDRVETQYF.

The rearrangement links TRBV12-3 or TRBV12-4 to TRBJ1-2, with no clear D. There are 13 residues in the CDR3. The germline V and J ends were trimmed by 6 bases and 6 bases, with 14 bases remaining between them. This CDR3 is CASSARGLDGYTF. CDR3 DNA: TGTGCCAGCAGCGCCAGAGGGCTCGATGGCTACACCTTC.

V and J are TRBV5-1 and TRBJ2-7; TRBD2 aligns across 8 bases. V was pared by 0 bases and J by 2 bases, with 4 bases of the junction left unmatched. The germline CDR1 and CDR2 sequences are SGHRS and YFSETQ. The CDR3 has 15 residues. CDR3 protein: CASSLAGGMAYEQYF. The CDR3 nucleotides are TGCGCCAGCAGCTTGGCGGGGGGGATGGCCTACGAGCAGTACTTC.

This chain uses TRBV20-1 with TRBJ1-2; D may be TRBD1 (5 bases). The CDR3 totals 15 residues. Germline CDR1 and CDR2: DFQATT and SNEGSKA (reference sequence). Trimming left V 0 bases short and J 4 bases short, with 15 bases between. The DNA for the CDR3 is TGCAGTGCTAGAGAACCCTCAGGGCCTCTCTATGGCTACACCTTC. Residues: CSAREPSGPLYGYTF.

The genes are TRBV9 and TRBJ2-2, with a tentative D call TRBD2 (6 bases). From germline, CDR1 is SGDLS and CDR2 YYNGEE. CDR3 length: 16 residues. V was clipped by 3 bases and J by 0 bases, with 12 bases between them. CDR3 nucleotide sequence: TGTGCCAGCAGCGCGGGACTTATCGCGAACACCGGGGAGCTGTTTTTT. Protein sequence: CASSAGLIANTGELFF. Looking up the rest from reference TRBV9 and TRBJ2-2 gives the full variable domain: DSGVTQTPKHLITATGQRVTLRCSPRSGDLSVYWYQQSLDQGLQFLIQYYNGEERAKGNILERFSAQQFPDLHSELNLSSLELGDSALYFCASSAGLIANTGELFFGEGSRLTVL.

This sequence joins TRBV9 and TRBJ1-6; no clear D gene. The CDR3 consists of 13 residues. Trimming pared 5 bases from V and 7 bases from J, leaving 10 bases between. CDR1 SGDLS and CDR2 YYNGEE come from the germline V gene. CDR3 DNA sequence: TGTGCCAGCAGTACCCAAGGGAATTCACCCCTCCACTTT. Protein product: CASSTQGNSPLHF.

This clonotype was found a few times. The rearrangement uses TRBV20-1 and TRBJ1-6; the D is unclear. The CDR3 contains 12 residues. Germline V gives CDR1 DFQATT, CDR2 SNEGSKA (reference sequence). Trimming took 6 bases from V and 7 from J, leaving 10 bases between them. The CDR3 bases are TGCAGTGCCCAAAGGCGGAATTCACCCCTCCACTTT. Translation: CSAQRRNSPLHF.

The genes are TRBV2 and TRBJ2-7, with 9 nucleotides matching TRBD1. J lost 2 bases, V lost 10 bases, and 6 bases had no gene match. Germline V gene lookup returns CDR1 SNHLY and CDR2 FYNNEI. The CDR3 sequence is 13 residues long. Here the CDR3 reads CATGTGRAYEQYF. Written as DNA, the CDR3 is TGTGCCACCGGGACAGGGAGGGCCTACGAGCAGTACTTC.

This clonotype was seen many times. This chain uses TRBV2 with TRBJ1-2; D is uncertain. CDR1 SNHLY and CDR2 FYNNEI come from the germline V gene. The V and J ends lost 5 bases and 1 base respectively, with 8 bases between them. CDR3 length: 13 residues. CDR3 coding DNA: TGTGCCAGCAGTCGCCAGATTAACTATGGCTACACCTTC. Its protein product is CASSRQINYGYTF.

This clonotype was seen a handful of times. This chain joins TRBV12-3 or TRBV12-4 and TRBJ1-1; D remains ambiguous. The CDR3 totals 15 residues. V lost 1 base, J lost 1 base, and 10 bases lay in between. For the CDR3, the DNA is TGTGCCAGCAGTTTAGTCGAAGGACCGAACACTGAAGCTTTCTTT. It yields the protein CASSLVEGPNTEAFF.